Sequencing of this TCR beta chain was carried out in a study of T-cell reconstitution after alpha-beta-depleted transplantation in children. Study-wide results and caveats: One year post-transplant, T-cell counts and diversity were largely derived from T cells produced anew. Surviving thymic progenitors and recipient T cells were the source of high TCRbeta diversity at day 60 in some patients.

The CDR3 covers 13 residues. The germline V gene has CDR1 MNHNY and CDR2 SVGAGI (reference sequence). The V end was cut by 6 bases, the J end by 3 bases, with 12 bases between. As to this clonotype: Its antigen is undetermined.

The TCRbeta library incorporated unique molecular identifiers. Each CDR3 protein gets one entry after TCRdb re-called the PCR reads with MiXCR. The table lists hundreds of thousands of distinct CDR3 sequences, around 16% of them singletons. The sample was PBMCs, mostly from graft donor cells, taken 360 days after TCRalphabeta/CD19-depleted stem cell transplant. The TCR was taken from a male patient aged 2 to 9 who had a stem cell transplant for acute lymphoblastic leukemia, so the T cells may come from the graft donor. V and J are TRBV6-6 and TRBJ2-7; weak D call: TRBD2 (5 bases). In nucleotides, the CDR3 is TGTGCCAGCAGACGAGGGAATCTCTACGAGCAGTACTTC. It specifies CASRRGNLYEQYF.